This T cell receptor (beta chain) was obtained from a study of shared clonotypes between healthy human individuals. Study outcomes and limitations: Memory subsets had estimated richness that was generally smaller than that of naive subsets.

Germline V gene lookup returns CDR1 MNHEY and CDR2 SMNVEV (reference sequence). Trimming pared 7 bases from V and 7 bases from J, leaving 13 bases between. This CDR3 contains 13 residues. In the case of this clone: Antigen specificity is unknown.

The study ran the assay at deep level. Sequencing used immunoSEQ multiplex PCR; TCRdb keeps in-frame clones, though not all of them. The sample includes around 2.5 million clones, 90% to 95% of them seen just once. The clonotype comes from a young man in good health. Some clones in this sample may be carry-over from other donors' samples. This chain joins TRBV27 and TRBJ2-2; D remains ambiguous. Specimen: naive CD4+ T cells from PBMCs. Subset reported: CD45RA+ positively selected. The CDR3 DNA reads TGTGCCAGCAAATTTTCTGACTTCGGGGAGCTGTTTTTT. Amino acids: CASKFSDFGELFF.